The 19 T cell receptor beta chains below come from one sample, sequenced in a study of cytomegalovirus exposure and HLA in healthy donors. TCRdb's copy holds only in-frame clones and misses some; the assay was immunoSEQ multiplex PCR. The sample records some 130,000 clones, around 89% being singletons. The specimen was PBMCs. These receptors were obtained from a woman in her late teens or twenties in good health and CMV-seropositive.

This chain joins TRBV5-6 and TRBJ2-5, with a weak D call TRBD1 (5 bases). The CDR3 length is 14 residues. Trimming took 0 bases from V and 5 from J, leaving 11 bases between them. Germline V gene data show CDR1 as SGHDT and CDR2 as YYEEEE. Here the CDR3 reads CASSLGTLGETQYF. CDR3 DNA: TGTGCCAGCAGCTTGGGGACACTGGGGGAGACCCAGTACTTC.

This chain links TRBV7-2 with TRBJ1-2; no definite D call. This CDR3 comprises 14 residues. The V end was cut by 2 bases, the J end by 8 bases, with 15 bases between. The V gene's germline CDR1 is SGHTA and CDR2 FQGNSA. This CDR3 reads CASSLNSQLWGYTF. CDR3 DNA: TGTGCCAGCAGCTTAAACAGCCAGCTATGGGGCTACACCTTC.

The chain uses TRBV15 and TRBJ2-1, with 10 bases fitting TRBD2. V was clipped by 8 bases and J by 0 bases; unmatched bases: 10. The V gene's germline CDR1 is LNHNV and CDR2 YYDKDF (reference sequence). The CDR3 is made up of 17 amino acids. The CDR3 sequence is CATGGTSGARSYNEQFF. In nucleotides, the CDR3 is TGTGCCACCGGGGGCACTAGCGGGGCGCGCTCCTACAATGAGCAGTTCTTC.

This clone was counted between two and nine times. The chain is built from TRBV7-9 and TRBJ2-7; D unclear. Deletions cut 1 base from V and 2 bases from J, with 9 bases between. The CDR3 extends over 14 amino acids. Germline V lookup: CDR1 SEHNR, CDR2 FQNEAQ (reference sequence). Written as DNA, the CDR3 is TGTGCCAGCAGCTTAGGGCACATAACCTACGAGCAGTACTTC. Translating it yields CASSLGHITYEQYF.

The V call is TRBV4-1, the J call TRBJ2-1; 7 bases line up with TRBD1. This CDR3 spans 17 amino acids. V lost 3 bases, J lost 0 bases, and 8 bases stayed unmatched. In germline, CDR1 is MGHRA, CDR2 YSYEKL. The CDR3 protein is CASSQRGGTASYNEQFF. For the CDR3, the DNA is TGCGCCAGCAGCCAGCGAGGGGGCACCGCCTCCTACAATGAGCAGTTCTTC.

The chain joins TRBV19 to TRBJ1-3, with no clear D. Germline V CDR1 and CDR2: LNHDA, SQIVND (reference sequence). The length of the CDR3 is 15 residues. Trimming removed 3 bases from V and 0 bases from J, with 9 bases in between. The CDR3 DNA follows: TGTGCCAGTAGTATCAATTGGAGCTCTGGAAACACCATATATTTT. Translated: CASSINWSSGNTIYF.

The J gene is TRBJ2-2, the V gene TRBV19; 10 bases are shared with TRBD1. Trimming at V came to 6 bases and at J to 7 bases, leaving 8 bases not matched to a gene. CDR3 length: 15 residues. Germline V gives CDR1 LNHDA, CDR2 SQIVND (reference sequence). CDR3 nucleotide sequence: TGTGCCAGTAGAACCGGGACAGGGGATGTCGGGGAGCTGTTTTTT. It translates to CASRTGTGDVGELFF.

This chain uses TRBV7-9 with TRBJ1-1; no firm D call. The V and J ends lost 5 bases and 5 bases respectively, with 18 bases between them. CDR3 length: 15 amino acids. Germline CDR1 and CDR2: SEHNR and FQNEAQ (reference sequence). CDR3 in amino acids: CASSLSDGRGTEAFF. CDR3 nucleotides: TGTGCCAGCAGCCTGAGCGACGGTCGGGGTACTGAAGCTTTCTTT.

The chain couples TRBV6-5 to TRBJ2-7, with D perhaps matching TRBD2 (5 bases). The germline CDR1 and CDR2 sequences are MNHEY and SVGAGI. V gave up 8 bases and J gave up 4 bases, with 18 bases separating them. The CDR3 is 14 residues long. The CDR3 here is CASRGQHGVYEQYF. DNA for the CDR3: TGTGCCAGCCGCGGGCAGCACGGGGTGTACGAGCAGTACTTC.

The rearrangement joins TRBV10-3 to TRBJ1-6; the D is unclear. V lost 3 bases, J lost 9 bases, and 12 bases lay in between. The CDR3 runs to 14 residues. The germline gives CDR1 ENHRY, CDR2 SYGVKD. DNA for the CDR3: TGTGCCATCAGTGAATCGGGTTCTGGTTCACCCCTCCACTTT. Translating it yields CAISESGSGSPLHF.

The V call is TRBV15, the J call TRBJ1-6; a possible D gene is TRBD1 (5 bases). The V end lost 4 bases, the J end lost 9 bases, and 16 bases lay between the germline ends. The CDR3 is 15 residues long. In germline, CDR1 is LNHNV, CDR2 YYDKDF (reference sequence). The CDR3 DNA reads TGTGCCACCAGCACCGAGCAGGGACTTAGTTCACCCCTCCACTTT. This translates into CATSTEQGLSSPLHF.

The rearrangement uses TRBV11-2 and TRBJ2-2, with 14 bases identical to TRBD2. This CDR3 is 17 amino acids long. With V trimmed by 6 bases and J by 6 bases, 9 bases remained unmatched. In germline, CDR1 is SGHAT, CDR2 FQNNGV. CDR3 residues: CASSPTSGRVPAGELFF. The DNA of the CDR3 is TGTGCCAGCAGTCCGACTAGCGGGAGGGTTCCGGCCGGGGAGCTGTTTTTT. The variable domain in full, completed from reference TRBV11-2 and TRBJ2-2, reads EAGVAQSPRYKIIEKRQSVAFWCNPISGHATLYWYQQILGQGPKLLIQFQNNGVVDDSQLPKDRFSAERLKGVDSTLKIQPAKLEDSAVYLCASSPTSGRVPAGELFFGEGSRLTVL.

V gene TRBV7-9 combines with J gene TRBJ2-1; 9 positions agree with TRBD2. Per germline, CDR1 SEHNR and CDR2 FQNEAQ (reference sequence). The CDR3 extends over 18 amino acids. Germline trimming cut 5 bases from V and 0 bases from J; bases unmatched to any gene: 11. CDR3 sequence: CASSLPGTSSSSYNEQFF. CDR3 bases: TGTGCCAGCAGCCTTCCGGGGACTAGCTCAAGCTCCTACAATGAGCAGTTCTTC.

The chain links TRBV9 to TRBJ1-4; D is uncertain. This CDR3 contains 15 residues. Looked up from germline, CDR1 is SGDLS and CDR2 is YYNGEE. Between the trimmed V and J ends, which lost 3 bases and 7 bases, there was a span of 16 bases. The CDR3 DNA reads TGTGCCAGCAGCGGCGACCCTAACCGGGTTGAAAAACTGTTTTTT. Residues: CASSGDPNRVEKLFF.

J is TRBJ2-1 and V is TRBV7-8; TRBD2 aligns across 11 bases. This CDR3 is 19 amino acids long. The ends lost 5 bases at V and 0 bases at J; junction bases unmatched: 12. The germline V gene encodes CDR1 SGHVS and CDR2 FQNEAQ. The CDR3 sequence: CASSEGLAATRYSYNEQFF. The DNA for the CDR3 is TGTGCCAGCAGCGAGGGACTAGCGGCAACACGGTACTCCTACAATGAGCAGTTCTTC.

This chain connects TRBV27 to TRBJ2-1; the D gene is possibly TRBD1 (5 bases). In germline, CDR1 is MNHEY, CDR2 SMNVEV (reference sequence). The CDR3 consists of 14 residues. Trimming pared 5 bases from V and 6 bases from J, leaving 14 bases between. In DNA form, the CDR3 reads TGTGCCAGCAGTATAGACAGTGTGGGCAATGAGCAGTTCTTC. It is translated as CASSIDSVGNEQFF.

The chain couples TRBV30 to TRBJ2-6; D unclear. This CDR3 has 15 residues. Germline CDR1 reads GTSNPN; CDR2 reads SVGIG (reference sequence). The ends were cut back, 1 base at V and 0 bases at J, with 7 bases in the middle. CDR3: CAWSAGLSGANVLTF. The CDR3 bases are TGTGCCTGGAGTGCAGGCCTCTCTGGGGCCAACGTCCTGACTTTC.

The chain joins TRBV6-1 to TRBJ2-3; D is perhaps TRBD1 (5 bases). The CDR3 sequence is 13 residues long. The germline V gene encodes CDR1 MNHNS and CDR2 SASEGT. V lost 7 bases and J lost 0, with 8 bases in between. DNA for the CDR3: TGTGCCAGCATACGACAGAGCACAGATACGCAGTATTTT. Protein: CASIRQSTDTQYF.

This chain uses TRBV18 with TRBJ2-5, with D possibly TRBD1 on 6 matching bases. V lost 6 bases, J lost 2 bases, and 10 bases lay in between. Germline lookup yields CDR1 KGHSH and CDR2 LQKENI. The CDR3 consists of 13 residues. The CDR3 DNA sequence: TGTGCCAGCTCCACAGGGTCACAAGAGACCCAGTACTTC. It encodes CASSTGSQETQYF. The full variable domain, rest sourced from reference TRBV18 and TRBJ2-5, is NAGVMQNPRHLVRRRGQEARLRCSPMKGHSHVYWYRQLPEEGLKFMVYLQKENIIDESGMPKERFSAEFPKEGPSILRIQQVVRGDSAAYFCASSTGSQETQYFGPGTRLLVL.